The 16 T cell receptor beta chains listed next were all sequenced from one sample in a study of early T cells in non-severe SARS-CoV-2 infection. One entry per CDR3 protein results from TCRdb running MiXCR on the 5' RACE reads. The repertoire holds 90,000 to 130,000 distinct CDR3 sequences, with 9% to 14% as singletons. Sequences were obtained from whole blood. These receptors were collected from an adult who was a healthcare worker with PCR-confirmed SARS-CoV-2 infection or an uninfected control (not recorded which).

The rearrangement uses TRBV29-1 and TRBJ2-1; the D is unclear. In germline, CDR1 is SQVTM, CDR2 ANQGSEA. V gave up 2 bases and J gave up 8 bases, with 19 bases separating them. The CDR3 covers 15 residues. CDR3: CSVERRPTPFDEQFF. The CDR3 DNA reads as TGCAGCGTTGAACGCCGGCCTACACCCTTTGATGAGCAGTTCTTC.

The CDR3 region is CASSFLTGEKQFF. The CDR3 DNA reads as TGTGCCAGCAGTTTCCTAACAGGGGAGAAGCAGTTCTTC. The chain carries TRBV27 and TRBJ2-1; 7 nucleotides match TRBD1. Germline assignment: CDR1 MNHEY and CDR2 SMNVEV (reference sequence). The CDR3 spans 13 residues. Trimming cost V 3 bases and J 11 bases; bases outside gene matches: 7.

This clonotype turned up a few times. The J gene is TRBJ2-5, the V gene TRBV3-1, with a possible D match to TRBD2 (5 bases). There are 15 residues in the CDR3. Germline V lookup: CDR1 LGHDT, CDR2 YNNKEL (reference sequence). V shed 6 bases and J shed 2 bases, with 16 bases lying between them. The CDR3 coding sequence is TGTGCCAGCAGTTACGACTGGGGAGCTCAAGAGACCCAGTACTTC. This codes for CASSYDWGAQETQYF.

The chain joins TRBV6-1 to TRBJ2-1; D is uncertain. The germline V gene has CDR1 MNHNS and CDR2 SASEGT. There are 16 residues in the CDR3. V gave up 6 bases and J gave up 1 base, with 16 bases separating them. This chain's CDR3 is CASSGRASLSYNEQFF. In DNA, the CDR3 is TGTGCCAGCAGCGGCCGGGCCTCACTGTCCTACAATGAGCAGTTCTTC.

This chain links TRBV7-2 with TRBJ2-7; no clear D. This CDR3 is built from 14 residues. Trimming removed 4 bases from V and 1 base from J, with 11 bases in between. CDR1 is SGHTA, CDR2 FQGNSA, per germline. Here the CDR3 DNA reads TGTGCCAGCAGCTCCCACTCGCCTTCCTACGAGCAGTACTTC. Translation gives CASSSHSPSYEQYF.

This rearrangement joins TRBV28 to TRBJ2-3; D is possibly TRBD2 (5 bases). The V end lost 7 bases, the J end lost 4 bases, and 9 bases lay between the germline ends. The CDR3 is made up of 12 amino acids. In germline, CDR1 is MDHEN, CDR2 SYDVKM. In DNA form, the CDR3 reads TGTGCCAGCAAGGCGGGCCCAGATACGCAGTATTTT. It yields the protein CASKAGPDTQYF.

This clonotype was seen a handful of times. CDR3 in amino acids: CASRRGQGGETQYF. The CDR3 region has the DNA TGTGCCAGCAGACGAGGACAGGGGGGAGAGACCCAGTACTTC. J is TRBJ2-5 and V is TRBV28; the match to TRBD1 covers 10 bases. The V segment lost 6 bases and the J segment 4 bases; nucleotides outside the gene matches: 5. Germline V gene sequence: CDR1 MDHEN, CDR2 SYDVKM. The CDR3 has 14 amino acids.

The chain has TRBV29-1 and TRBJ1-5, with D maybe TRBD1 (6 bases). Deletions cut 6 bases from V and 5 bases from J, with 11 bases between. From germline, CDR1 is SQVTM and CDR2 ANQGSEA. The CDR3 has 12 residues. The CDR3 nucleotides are TGCAGCGTGGGAGGGGGTGATCAGCCCCAGCATTTT. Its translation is CSVGGGDQPQHF.

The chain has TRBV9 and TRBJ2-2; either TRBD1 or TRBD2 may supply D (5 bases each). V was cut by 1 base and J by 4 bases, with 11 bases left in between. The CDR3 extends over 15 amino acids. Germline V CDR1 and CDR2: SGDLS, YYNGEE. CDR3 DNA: TGTGCCAGCAGCGTAAACGGGGCTATCACCGGGGAGCTGTTTTTT. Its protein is CASSVNGAITGELFF. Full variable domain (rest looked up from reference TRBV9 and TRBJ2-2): DSGVTQTPKHLITATGQRVTLRCSPRSGDLSVYWYQQSLDQGLQFLIQYYNGEERAKGNILERFSAQQFPDLHSELNLSSLELGDSALYFCASSVNGAITGELFFGEGSRLTVL.

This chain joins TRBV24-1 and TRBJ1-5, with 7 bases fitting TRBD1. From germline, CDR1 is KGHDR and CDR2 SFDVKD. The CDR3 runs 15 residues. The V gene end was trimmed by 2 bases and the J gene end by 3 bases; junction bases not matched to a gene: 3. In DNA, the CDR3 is TGTGCCACCAGTGATTCGACAGGGATCAATCAGCCCCAGCATTTT. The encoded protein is CATSDSTGINQPQHF.

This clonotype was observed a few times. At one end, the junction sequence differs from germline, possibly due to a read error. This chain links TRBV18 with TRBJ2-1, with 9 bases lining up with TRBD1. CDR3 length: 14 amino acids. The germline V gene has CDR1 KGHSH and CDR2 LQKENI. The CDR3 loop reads CASSQLDRGPNFDF. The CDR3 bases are TGTGCCAGCTCACAACTGGACAGGGGCCCTAATTTTGACTTC.

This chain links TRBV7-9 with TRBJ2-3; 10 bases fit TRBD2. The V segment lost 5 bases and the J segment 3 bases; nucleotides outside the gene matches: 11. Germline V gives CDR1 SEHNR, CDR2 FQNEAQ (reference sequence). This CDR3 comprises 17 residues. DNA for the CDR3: TGTGCCAGCAGCCCAAGCAGGCTAGCGGGAGAAACAGATACGCAGTATTTT. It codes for CASSPSRLAGETDTQYF.

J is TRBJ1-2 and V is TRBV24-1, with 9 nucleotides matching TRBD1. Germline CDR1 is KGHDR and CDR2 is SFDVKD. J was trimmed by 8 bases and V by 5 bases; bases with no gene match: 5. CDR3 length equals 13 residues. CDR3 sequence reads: CATSVGTGTGYTF. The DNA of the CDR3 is TGTGCCACCAGTGTCGGGACAGGGACGGGCTACACCTTC.

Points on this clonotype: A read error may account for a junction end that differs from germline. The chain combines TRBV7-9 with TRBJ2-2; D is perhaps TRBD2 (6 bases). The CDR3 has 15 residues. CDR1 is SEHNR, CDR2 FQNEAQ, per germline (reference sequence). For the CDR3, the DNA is TGTGTCAGCACCCTGGGGAGGCTGAACACCGGGGAGCTGTTTTTT. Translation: CVSTLGRLNTGELFF.

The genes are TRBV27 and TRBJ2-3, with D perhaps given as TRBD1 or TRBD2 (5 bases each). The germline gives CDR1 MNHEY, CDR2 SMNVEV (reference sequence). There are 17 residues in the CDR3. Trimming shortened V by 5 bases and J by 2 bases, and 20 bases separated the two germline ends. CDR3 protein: CASSPREQGEATDTQYF. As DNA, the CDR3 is TGTGCCAGCAGTCCACGAGAGCAGGGAGAGGCCACAGATACGCAGTATTTT.

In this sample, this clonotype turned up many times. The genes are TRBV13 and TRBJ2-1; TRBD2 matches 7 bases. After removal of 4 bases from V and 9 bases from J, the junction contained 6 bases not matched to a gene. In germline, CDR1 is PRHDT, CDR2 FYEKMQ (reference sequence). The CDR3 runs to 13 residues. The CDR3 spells CASSSRWGGEQFF. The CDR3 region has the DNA TGTGCCAGCAGCTCCCGTTGGGGGGGTGAGCAGTTCTTC. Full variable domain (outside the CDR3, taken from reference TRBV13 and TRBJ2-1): AAGVIQSPRHLIKEKRETATLKCYPIPRHDTVYWYQQGPGQDPQFLISFYEKMQSDKGSIPDRFSAQQFSDYHSELNMSSLELGDSALYFCASSSRWGGEQFFGPGTRLTVL.